This T cell receptor beta chain was found in a study of shared clonotypes between healthy human individuals. Study at large: Researchers assigned three CD4 naive, three CD4 memory, two CD8 naive and one CD8 memory plate to each donor. The study's findings and limits: Clonotypes shared by all four donors outscored non-shared clonotypes in generation probability.

Positive CCR7 selection of CD45RO-negative cells yielded the naive CD8 cells, and terminally differentiated effector memory CD45RA+ cells were excluded. At deep level, the assay was performed. Here immunoSEQ multiplex PCR was the method, and the copy in TCRdb shows in-frame clones only, minus some. Found here are around 1,900,000 clones, over 85% of them singletons; the top ten hold 1.5% to 2%. Of note for this clone: Antigen: not known.

Germline V CDR1 and CDR2: SGDLS, YYNGEE. V lost 2 bases to trimming and J lost 0 bases, with 15 bases between them. The CDR3 length is 17 residues. The chain uses TRBV9 and TRBJ2-1; D is unresolved. Sequences were obtained from naive CD8+ T cells from PBMCs. This sequence was found in a man aged 18 to 35 in good health. Some clones in this sample may be carry-over from other donors' samples. The CDR3 DNA reads TGTGCCAGCAGCGTTGCTTACTACCTTGACTCCTACAATGAGCAGTTCTTC. It yields the protein CASSVAYYLDSYNEQFF.